This paragraph covers one T cell receptor (beta chain) sequence. The antigen it recognizes is unknown. This clone may be a read error of a much larger clone one base away. The data belong to a study (dated by TCRdb to about 2013). Taken from the germline V gene (reference sequence), the CDR1 and CDR2 loops are GTSNPN and SVGIG. Taken from cysteine to phenylalanine, the CDR3 has 15 residues. Only the CDR3 part of the read is kept: 45 bases, read in frame from the first base. Germline trimming: 8 bases from V, 13 bases from J; junction bases outside gene matches: 19. Sequenced on an Illumina Genome Analyzer IIx. TCRdb's own reprocessing of the public reads used fastp at Q25 and MiXCR and kept productive beta chains. Records with the same CDR3 protein are collapsed into one entry carrying the most frequent genes and DNA. The sample records roughly 15,000 distinct CDR3 sequences, about 35% of which are singletons. More than 15% of the sample is held by the ten biggest clonotypes.

The sequence was obtained from a human donor. The chain is made from TRBV30 and TRBJ2-1, with 11 bases matching TRBD2. Sequencing input: blood. The nucleotide sequence is TGTGCCGGAGAACTAGCGGGAGTGGCCAAAAACATTCAGTTCTTC. Its protein reads: CAGELAGVAKNIQFF.